A single sample gave rise to the 3 T cell receptor beta chains below, sequenced in a study of CD8+CD57+ T cells in acquired aplastic anemia. Patients chosen for sequencing had CD8+CD57+ cells that had expanded, as shown by flow cytometry. Both TCR beta VDJ combination and CDR3 sequence profiling were carried out. Genomic DNA was the template for this profiling. In TCRdb, the reads were re-called with MiXCR into one record per CDR3 protein. Counted here are 200,000 to 250,000 distinct CDR3 sequences, about 60% occurring once; the ten biggest clones make up roughly 61%. Source material: sorted CD4+, CD8+, or CD8+CD57+ T cells (not recorded which) from PBMCs. Every receptor here comes from a human donor with aplastic anemia.

This clonotype was counted a few times. The genes are TRBV24-1 and TRBJ2-1, with D unclear. V was cut by 4 bases and J by 10 bases, with 13 bases left in between. The CDR3 length is 13 residues. CDR1 and CDR2 from the germline V gene are KGHDR and SFDVKD. The DNA for the CDR3 is TGTGCCACCAGTGAAGCACAGAGCATCGAGCAGTTCTTC. Its translation: CATSEAQSIEQFF.

V is TRBV9 and J is TRBJ2-7; 12 bases align to TRBD1. Germline V gives CDR1 SGDLS, CDR2 YYNGEE. The CDR3 extends over 15 amino acids. V shed 2 bases and J 7 bases; nucleotides not matched to a gene: 7. This chain's CDR3 is CASSVMGQGAKEQYF. DNA for the CDR3: TGTGCCAGCAGCGTGATGGGACAGGGGGCGAAAGAGCAGTACTTC.

This clonotype was detected only a few times. The V and J genes are TRBV29-1 and TRBJ1-1; no definite D call. The CDR3 extends over 11 amino acids. V gave up 1 base and J gave up 4 bases, with 4 bases separating them. Germline V CDR1 and CDR2: SQVTM, ANQGSEA. The DNA for the CDR3 is TGCAGCGTTGAAGCGATCACTGAAGCTTTCTTT. Protein: CSVEAITEAFF. Filled out from reference TRBV29-1 and TRBJ1-1, the complete variable domain reads SAVISQKPSRDICQRGTSLTIQCQVDSQVTMMFWYRQQPGQSLTLIATANQGSEATYESGFVIDKFPISRPNLTFSTLTVSNMSPEDSSIYLCSVEAITEAFFGQGTRLTVV.